This entry features one T cell receptor (beta chain) sequence. Its target is not known. Primers included in the PCR were 60 Vbeta and 13 Jbeta primers. Measured with immunoSEQ multiplex PCR; TCRdb has only the in-frame clones, and not every one. The sample holds about 160,000 clones, 80% seen once. This specimen comes from a study of cytomegalovirus exposure and HLA in healthy donors. Study findings and constraints: Reportedly, cytomegalovirus status was diagnosed with high sensitivity and specificity. On later analysis, the bulk of CMV-associated TCR beta chains appeared to be HLA-restricted. Sequences of the TCR beta chain were said to predict the HLA-A and HLA-B alleles of most subjects accurately. Roughly uniform depth of sequencing across donors was assumed in presence/absence analyses.

V lost 4 bases, J lost 7 bases, and 11 bases lay in between. CDR3 size: 13 residues. CDR1 is SGDLS and CDR2 is YYNGEE in the germline V gene. Source material: PBMCs. This sequence originates from a man between 18 and 29 years old in good health and CMV-seropositive. This chain uses TRBV9 with TRBJ2-2, with a weak D call TRBD2 (7 bases). The CDR3: CASSKGGDGELFF. The CDR3 region has the DNA TGTGCCAGCAGCAAAGGGGGGGACGGGGAGCTGTTTTTT.